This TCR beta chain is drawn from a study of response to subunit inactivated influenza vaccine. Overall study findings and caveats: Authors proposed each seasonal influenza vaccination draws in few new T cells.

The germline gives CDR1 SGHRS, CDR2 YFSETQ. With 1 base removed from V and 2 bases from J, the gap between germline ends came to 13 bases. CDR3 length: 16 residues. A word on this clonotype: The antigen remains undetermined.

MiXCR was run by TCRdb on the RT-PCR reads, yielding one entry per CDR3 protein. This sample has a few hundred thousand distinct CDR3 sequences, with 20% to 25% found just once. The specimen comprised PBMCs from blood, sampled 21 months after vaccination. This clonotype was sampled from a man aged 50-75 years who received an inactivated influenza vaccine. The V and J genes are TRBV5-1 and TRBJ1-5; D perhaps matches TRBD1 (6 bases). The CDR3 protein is CASSLYGGAGNQPQHF. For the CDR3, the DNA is TGCGCCAGCAGCTTGTATGGGGGCGCGGGCAATCAGCCCCAGCATTTT.